This T cell receptor (beta chain) is from a study of T cell repertoires in cytomegalovirus infection. Looking at the study overall: Public TCR beta signatures were indicative of both CMV infection and a matching HLA type. General study findings and limits: Pooled public TCR beta family frequency picked out CMV carriers with the relevant HLA.

The V gene's germline CDR1 is LNHDA and CDR2 SQIVND (reference sequence). Trimming pared 3 bases from V and 6 bases from J, leaving 11 bases between. This CDR3 comprises 13 residues. Concerning this clonotype: Its antigen remains unidentified.

One entry per CDR3 protein results from TCRdb running MiXCR on the reads. This repertoire shows around 630,000 distinct CDR3 sequences, more than 20% found once; its top ten account for roughly 8%. The chain has TRBV19 and TRBJ1-1; perhaps TRBD1 as D (5 bases). The sample taken for sequencing was CD8+ T cells from PBMCs. This receptor was taken from a human donor in good health (CMV status not recorded). Some clones in this sample may be carry-over from other donors' samples. This CDR3 is CASSIPGDPEAFF. The CDR3 DNA is TGTGCCAGTAGTATCCCCGGGGACCCTGAAGCTTTCTTT. Full variable domain (outside the CDR3, taken from reference TRBV19 and TRBJ1-1): DGGITQSPKYLFRKEGQNVTLSCEQNLNHDAMYWYRQDPGQGLRLIYYSQIVNDFQKGDIAEGYSVSREKKESFPLTVTSAQKNPTAFYLCASSIPGDPEAFFGQGTRLTVV.